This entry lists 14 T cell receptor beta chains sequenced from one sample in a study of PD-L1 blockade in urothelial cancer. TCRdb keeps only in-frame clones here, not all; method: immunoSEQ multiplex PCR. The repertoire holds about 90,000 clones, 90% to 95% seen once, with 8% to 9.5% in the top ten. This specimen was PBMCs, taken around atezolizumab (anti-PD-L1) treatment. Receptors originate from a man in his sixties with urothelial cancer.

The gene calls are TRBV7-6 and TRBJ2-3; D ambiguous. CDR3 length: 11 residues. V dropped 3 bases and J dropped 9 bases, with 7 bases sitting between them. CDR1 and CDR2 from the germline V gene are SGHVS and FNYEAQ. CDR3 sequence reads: CASSFSETQYF. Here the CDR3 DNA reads TGTGCCAGCAGCTTTAGTGAAACGCAGTATTTT.

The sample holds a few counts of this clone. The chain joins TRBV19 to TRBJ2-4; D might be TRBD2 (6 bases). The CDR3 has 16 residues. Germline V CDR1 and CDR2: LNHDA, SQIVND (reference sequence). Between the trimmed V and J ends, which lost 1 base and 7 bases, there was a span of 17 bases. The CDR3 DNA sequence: TGTGCCAGTAGTATAGCCCCGGGGGTCGCGGAGAACATTCAGTACTTC. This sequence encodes CASSIAPGVAENIQYF.

The CDR3 nucleotides read TGTGCCAGCAGCGAATCCGGGACAGGGGGCAATGAGCAGTTCTTC. The encoded protein is CASSESGTGGNEQFF. The chain carries TRBV6-4 and TRBJ2-1, with TRBD1 matching 11 bases. V lost 6 bases to trimming and J lost 6 bases; unmatched junction nucleotides: 7. Germline assignment: CDR1 MRHNA and CDR2 SNTAGT. CDR3 length equals 15 residues.

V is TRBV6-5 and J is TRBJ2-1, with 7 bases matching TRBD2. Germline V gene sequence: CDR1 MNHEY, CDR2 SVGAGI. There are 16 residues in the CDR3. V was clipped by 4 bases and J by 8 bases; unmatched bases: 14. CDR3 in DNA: TGTGCCAGCAGTTCCTCAGGGACTAATCTCATCGATGAGCAGTTCTTC. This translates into CASSSSGTNLIDEQFF.

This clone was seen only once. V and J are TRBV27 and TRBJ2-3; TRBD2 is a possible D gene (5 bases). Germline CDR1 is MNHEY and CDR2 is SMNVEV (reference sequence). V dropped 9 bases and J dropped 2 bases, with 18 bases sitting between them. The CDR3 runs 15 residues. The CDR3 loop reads CASARTWITTDTQYF. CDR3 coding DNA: TGTGCCAGTGCGAGGACTTGGATCACCACAGATACGCAGTATTTT.

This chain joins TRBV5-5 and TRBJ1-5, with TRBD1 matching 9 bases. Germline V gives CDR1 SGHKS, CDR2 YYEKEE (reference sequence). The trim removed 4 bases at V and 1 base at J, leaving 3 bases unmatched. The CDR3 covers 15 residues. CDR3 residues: CASSQQGASNQPQHF. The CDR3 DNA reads TGTGCCAGCAGCCAACAGGGGGCGAGCAATCAGCCCCAGCATTTT.

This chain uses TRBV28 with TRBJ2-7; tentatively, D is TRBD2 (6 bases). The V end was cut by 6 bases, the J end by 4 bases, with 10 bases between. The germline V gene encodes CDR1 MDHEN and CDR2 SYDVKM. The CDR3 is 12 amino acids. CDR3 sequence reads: CASSRAGYEQYF. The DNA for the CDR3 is TGTGCCAGCAGCAGGGCGGGATACGAGCAGTACTTC.

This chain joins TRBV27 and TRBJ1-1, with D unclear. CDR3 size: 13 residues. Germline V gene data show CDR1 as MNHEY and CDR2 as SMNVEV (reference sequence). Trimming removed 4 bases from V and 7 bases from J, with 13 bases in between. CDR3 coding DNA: TGTGCCAGCAGTTCGCGGCGGCCGGGTGAAGCTTTCTTT. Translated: CASSSRRPGEAFF.

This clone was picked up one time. In DNA, the CDR3 is TGCGCCAGCAGCAGGGGACAGGTCCAAGAGACCCAGTACTTC. The encoded protein is CASSRGQVQETQYF. The chain has TRBV5-1 and TRBJ2-5, with 8 positions matching TRBD1. Germline CDR1 SGHRS, CDR2 YFSETQ. After removal of 4 bases from V and 1 base from J, the junction contained 3 bases not matched to a gene. The CDR3 is 14 residues long.

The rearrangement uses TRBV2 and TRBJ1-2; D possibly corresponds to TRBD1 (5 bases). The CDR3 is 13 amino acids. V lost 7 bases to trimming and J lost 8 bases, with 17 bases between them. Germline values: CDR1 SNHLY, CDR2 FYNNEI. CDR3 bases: TGTGCCAGCAAACAGGCTCCGGGAGGGGGCTACACCTTC. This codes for CASKQAPGGGYTF. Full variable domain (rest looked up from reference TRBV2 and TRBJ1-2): EPEVTQTPSHQVTQMGQEVILRCVPISNHLYFYWYRQILGQKVEFLVSFYNNEISEKSEIFDDQFSVERPDGSNFTLKIRSTKLEDSAMYFCASKQAPGGGYTFGSGTRLTVV.

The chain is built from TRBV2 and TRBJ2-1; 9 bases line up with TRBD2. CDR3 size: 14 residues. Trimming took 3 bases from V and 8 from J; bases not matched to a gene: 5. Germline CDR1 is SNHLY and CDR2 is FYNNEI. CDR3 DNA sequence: TGTGCCAGCAGTGATAGCGGGAGTTTAGATGAGCAGTTCTTC. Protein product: CASSDSGSLDEQFF.

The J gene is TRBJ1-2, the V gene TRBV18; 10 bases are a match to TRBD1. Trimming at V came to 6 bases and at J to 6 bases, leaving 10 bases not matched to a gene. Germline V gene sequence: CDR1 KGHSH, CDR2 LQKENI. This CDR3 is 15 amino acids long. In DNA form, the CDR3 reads TGTGCCAGCTCCAAGACAGGGGGCGAACCTGATGGCTACACCTTC. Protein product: CASSKTGGEPDGYTF.

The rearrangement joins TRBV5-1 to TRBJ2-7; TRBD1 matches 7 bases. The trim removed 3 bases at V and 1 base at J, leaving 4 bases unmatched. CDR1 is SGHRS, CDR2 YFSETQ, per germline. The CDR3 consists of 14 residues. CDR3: CASSSGQVSYEQYF. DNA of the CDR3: TGCGCCAGCAGCTCAGGACAGGTGTCCTACGAGCAGTACTTC.

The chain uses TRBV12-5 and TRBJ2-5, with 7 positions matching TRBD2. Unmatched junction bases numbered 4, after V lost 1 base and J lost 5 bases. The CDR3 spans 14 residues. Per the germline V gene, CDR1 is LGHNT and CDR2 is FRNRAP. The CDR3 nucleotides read TGTGCTAGTGGTTTGGGGGGGGGATTCGAGACCCAGTACTTC. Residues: CASGLGGGFETQYF.